Below, 28 T cell receptor gamma chains from the same sample are listed, as sequenced in a study of intestinal T cells in coeliac disease. Using around 200 ng of biopsy DNA, TRG was amplified with LymphoTrack primers. TCRdb reapplied CATT to the multiplex PCR reads. The sample includes around 380 gamma-chain clones, around three fifths of them seen just once. For each case, the template was genomic DNA from ten roughly 4.7-µm formalin-fixed paraffin-embedded scrolls. The sequenced sample was a duodenal biopsy. The receptors come from a human donor with celiac disease.

The V call is TRGV5, the J call TRGJ1 or TRGJ2. Unmatched junction bases numbered 8, after V lost 2 bases and J lost 7 bases. This CDR3 has 13 residues. Germline-derived CDR1 and CDR2 are VINAFY and YDVSNSKD. CDR3 nucleotides: TGTGCCACCTGGGACAAACTGCAATATAAGAAACTCTTT. Residues: CATWDKLQYKKLF.

The J gene is TRGJ1 or TRGJ2, the V gene TRGV2. Per germline, CDR1 EGSNGY and CDR2 YDSYNSKV. V was pared by 0 bases and J by 7 bases, with 12 bases of the junction left unmatched. This CDR3 contains 15 residues. CDR3 sequence (DNA): TGTGCCACCTGGGACGGGACAGCGTTACCCTATAAGAAACTCTTT. Protein product: CATWDGTALPYKKLF.

The chain combines TRGV8 with TRGJP2. The CDR3 totals 15 residues. Unmatched junction bases numbered 7, after V lost 5 bases and J lost 1 base. CDR1 is VENAVY, CDR2 YDSYNSRV, per germline. The CDR3 reads CATWGRCSSDWIKTF. CDR3 sequence (DNA): TGTGCCACCTGGGGCCGGTGTAGTAGTGATTGGATCAAGACGTTT.

The V and J genes are TRGV2 and TRGJP2. The V gene end was trimmed by 8 bases and the J gene end by 3 bases; junction bases not matched to a gene: 21. Germline V gives CDR1 EGSNGY, CDR2 YDSYNSKV. The CDR3 consists of 18 residues. DNA of the CDR3: TGTGCCACCTCGGGACGGGCCGTGGTAGCTGGTAGTGATTGGATCAAGACGTTT. Protein: CATSGRAVVAGSDWIKTF.

This chain joins TRGV4 and TRGJ1 or TRGJ2. Germline V gives CDR1 EGSTGY, CDR2 YDSYTSSV. The trim removed 5 bases at V and 11 bases at J, leaving 15 bases unmatched. This CDR3 has 13 residues. The CDR3 DNA sequence: TGTGCCACCTGGGTTACCGTCTTGATGGAGAAACTCTTT. It specifies CATWVTVLMEKLF.

The gene calls are TRGV10 and TRGJP1. TRGV10 is designated an ORF whose function remains uncertain. The CDR3 spans 13 residues. The ends lost 8 bases at V and 2 bases at J; junction bases unmatched: 3. The DNA for the CDR3 is TGTGCTGCGTGGGGAACCACTGGTTGGTTCAAGATATTT. Translating gives CAAWGTTGWFKIF.

To note about this clone: The translation of this DNA and the TCRdb protein of a much larger clone differ at residue 4, probably owing to a read error; the protein shown here is translated from the DNA. This chain connects TRGV3 to TRGJ1 or TRGJ2. The CDR3 spans 14 residues. The germline CDR1 and CDR2 sequences are VTNTFY and YDVSTARD (reference sequence). The chain's CDR3 is CATRDSNDYYKKLF. CDR3 bases: TGTGCCACCCGGGACAGCAACGATTATTATAAGAAACTCTTT.

A note on this clone: Germline and junction disagree at one end, which may indicate a read error. The CDR3 bases are TGTGCCACCTGGACCACTGGTTGGTCCAAGATATTT. As protein: CATWTTGWSKIF. V gene TRGV5 combines with J gene TRGJP1. Per the germline V gene, CDR1 is VINAFY and CDR2 is YDVSNSKD. CDR3 size: 12 residues.

The rearrangement uses TRGV3 and TRGJ1 or TRGJ2. This CDR3 is 14 amino acids long. With 6 bases clipped from V and 7 bases from J, the junction kept 15 bases outside the gene matches. CDR1 and CDR2 (germline): VTNTFY, YDVSTARD (reference sequence). The CDR3 loop is CATWSSYAYYKKLF. The CDR3 DNA follows: TGTGCCACCTGGTCCTCATACGCCTACTATAAGAAACTCTTT.

Within the sample, this clone is hyperexpanded (1% or more). The V and J genes are TRGV4 and TRGJ1 or TRGJ2. This CDR3 spans 13 amino acids. The trim removed 0 bases at V and 4 bases at J, leaving 3 bases unmatched. Per germline, CDR1 EGSTGY and CDR2 YDSYTSSV. CDR3 loop: CATWDGRYYKKLF. CDR3 sequence (DNA): TGTGCCACCTGGGATGGGCGGTATTATAAGAAACTCTTT.

For this clone: Because the CDR3's place on the DNA is in doubt, the DNA is left out and the CDR3 is given as listed by TCRdb. The chain employs TRGV11 and TRGJ1 or TRGJ2. TRGV11 is assigned to the ORF class and has an uncertain function. From its first to its last residue, the CDR3 has 17 amino acids. CDR3 protein: CTTVPVRSSQGGFKKLF.

This clone counts as large. This chain connects TRGV9 to TRGJ1 or TRGJ2. From germline, CDR1 is GITISATS and CDR2 ISYDGTV (reference sequence). This CDR3 spans 12 amino acids. Trimming took 5 bases from V and 9 from J; bases not matched to a gene: 10. CDR3 amino acids: CALWVGGRKKLF. DNA of the CDR3: TGTGCCTTGTGGGTGGGCGGCCGTAAGAAACTCTTT.

V is TRGV3 and J is TRGJ1 or TRGJ2. Trimming at V came to 6 bases and at J to 13 bases, leaving 21 bases not matched to a gene. The length of the CDR3 is 14 residues. Per germline, CDR1 VTNTFY and CDR2 YDVSTARD (reference sequence). CDR3 sequence: CATWSSYATIRKLF. The CDR3 region has the DNA TGTGCCACCTGGTCCTCATACGCTACTATAAGAAAACTCTTT.

Comment on this clone: The protein that TCRdb holds for this DNA derives from a much larger clone and differs from the translated DNA at residue 4, which likely indicates a read error; the protein shown here is translated from the DNA. V usage is TRGV10 and J usage is TRGJ1 or TRGJ2. TRGV10 is an ORF; its function is uncertain. V dropped 11 bases and J dropped 5; count of bases not matched to a gene: 4. The length of the CDR3 is 10 residues. CDR3: CAARDYKKLF. The CDR3 DNA follows: TGTGCTGCGCGGGATTATAAGAAACTCTTT.

Details on this clone: The protein TCRdb gives is from a much larger clone and does not agree with this DNA's translation at residues 5 and 6, likely a read error; the protein shown here comes from the DNA. The rearrangement links TRGV4 to TRGJ1 or TRGJ2. The CDR3 loop spans 10 amino acids. Trimming at V came to 4 bases and at J to 9 bases, leaving 3 bases not matched to a gene. Germline CDR1 EGSTGY, CDR2 YDSYTSSV. CDR3 DNA sequence: TGTGCCACCTGGGACGCTAAGAAACTCTTT. This translates into CATWDAKKLF.

By sample share, this clone is hyperexpanded. The CDR3 DNA is TGTGCCACCTGGGTATATTATAAGAAACTCTTT. This sequence encodes CATWVYYKKLF. This chain joins TRGV3 and TRGJ1 or TRGJ2. Germline V CDR1 and CDR2: VTNTFY, YDVSTARD (reference sequence). The CDR3 is 11 amino acids. V lost 5 bases to trimming and J lost 4 bases; unmatched junction nucleotides: 2.

In its sample, this clone was seen a few times. The CDR3 loop is CATWDRLVNYYKKLF. The CDR3 region has the DNA TGTGCCACCTGGGATAGGCTCGTTAATTATTATAAGAAACTCTTT. The V call is TRGV8, the J call TRGJ1 or TRGJ2. With V trimmed by 0 bases and J by 1 base, 6 bases remained unmatched. This CDR3 comprises 15 residues. The germline CDR1 and CDR2 sequences are VENAVY and YDSYNSRV.

This clone was counted between two and nine times. The V call is TRGV8, the J call TRGJP2. This CDR3 region has 15 residues. V lost 5 bases, J lost 7 bases, and 13 bases stayed unmatched. Germline V lookup: CDR1 VENAVY, CDR2 YDSYNSRV. The CDR3: CATWAGVVVDWIKTF. The CDR3 bases are TGTGCCACCTGGGCCGGTGTAGTAGTTGATTGGATCAAGACGTTT.

Comment on this clone: A much larger clone is a single base away; this may be a read error. Within the sample, other DNA sequences also encode this same CDR3. For the CDR3, the DNA is TGCGCCACCTGGGACAGGGTGATCAAGACGTTT. Residues: CATWDRVIKTF. The V gene is TRGV3, the J gene TRGJP2. Germline-derived CDR1 and CDR2 are VTNTFY and YDVSTARD (reference sequence). This CDR3 spans 11 amino acids.

By proportion, this clone is hyperexpanded. The chain has TRGV10 and TRGJP1. TRGV10 is noted as an ORF with a role that remains uncertain. The CDR3 is 14 amino acids. The trim removed 8 bases at V and 4 bases at J, leaving 8 bases unmatched. The CDR3 nucleotides are TGTGCTGCGTGGGATTGCGGCACTGGTTGGTTCAAGATATTT. Translation: CAAWDCGTGWFKIF.

By share, this clone ranks as hyperexpanded. Other nucleotide sequences from this sample produce the same CDR3. This chain connects TRGV3 to TRGJP2. The CDR3 contains 11 residues. CDR1 is VTNTFY and CDR2 is YDVSTARD in the germline V gene (reference sequence). Germline trimming cut 0 bases from V and 13 bases from J; bases unmatched to any gene: 2. CDR3 nucleotide sequence: TGTGCCACCTGGGACAGGGTGATCAAGACGTTT. Its protein product is CATWDRVIKTF.

The sample holds a few counts of this clone. This rearrangement joins TRGV4 to TRGJ1 or TRGJ2. The V segment lost 1 base and the J segment 6 bases; nucleotides outside the gene matches: 9. The CDR3 has 14 amino acids. Germline V gene sequence: CDR1 EGSTGY, CDR2 YDSYTSSV. The CDR3 sequence: CATWDGPPSYKKLF. In DNA form, the CDR3 reads TGTGCCACCTGGGATGGTCCCCCCTCTTATAAGAAACTCTTT.

This clone was counted between two and nine times. This chain joins TRGV4 and TRGJ1 or TRGJ2. Losses at the gene ends were 9 bases for V and 6 bases for J; bases not matched to a gene: 8. CDR3 length equals 11 residues. The germline CDR1 and CDR2 sequences are EGSTGY and YDSYTSSV. The CDR3, as DNA: TGTGCCACCCTTCTTATTTATAAGAAACTCTTT. Translation: CATLLIYKKLF.

V is TRGV8 and J is TRGJP1. The V gene end was trimmed by 0 bases and the J gene end by 1 base; junction bases not matched to a gene: 2. The germline V gene has CDR1 VENAVY and CDR2 YDSYNSRV. CDR3 length: 15 amino acids. This CDR3 reads CATWDRPTTGWFKIF. CDR3 sequence (DNA): TGTGCCACCTGGGATAGGCCTACCACTGGTTGGTTCAAGATATTT.

This chain links TRGV3 with TRGJP2. The germline CDR1 and CDR2 sequences are VTNTFY and YDVSTARD (reference sequence). V shed 10 bases and J 0 bases; nucleotides not matched to a gene: 14. This CDR3 region has 16 residues. The CDR3 protein is CATGTGPNSSDWIKTF. The CDR3 bases are TGTGCCACTGGGACAGGCCCCAATAGTAGTGATTGGATCAAGACGTTT.

The chain couples TRGV2 to TRGJ1 or TRGJ2. The J segment lost 10 bases and the V segment lost 0 bases, leaving 9 bases of the junction unmatched. The CDR3 contains 13 residues. CDR1 is EGSNGY and CDR2 is YDSYNSKV in the germline V gene. The CDR3 DNA reads TGTGCCACCTGGGACGGGCCTATTATAAAGAAACTCTTT. This codes for CATWDGPIIKKLF.

The chain employs TRGV10 and TRGJP1. TRGV10 is designated an ORF whose function remains uncertain. J lost 1 base, V lost 8 bases, and 5 bases had no gene match. The CDR3 consists of 14 residues. The DNA for the CDR3 is TGTGCTGCGTGGACTACTACCACTGGTTGGTTCAAGATATTT. It is translated as CAAWTTTTGWFKIF.

This clone is labeled hyperexpanded (1% or more). This rearrangement joins TRGV8 to TRGJ1 or TRGJ2. With V trimmed by 5 bases and J by 5 bases, 9 bases remained unmatched. The CDR3 spans 13 residues. Germline CDR1 reads VENAVY; CDR2 reads YDSYNSRV. The CDR3, as DNA: TGTGCCACCTGGGCCTCCCGTAATTATAAGAAACTCTTT. Translating it yields CATWASRNYKKLF.